The 28 T cell receptor beta chains listed next were all sequenced from one sample in a study of cytomegalovirus exposure and HLA in healthy donors. The PCR was carried out with 60 Vbeta primers and 13 Jbeta primers. Only in-frame clones appear in the TCRdb table, and some are missing; sequencing was by immunoSEQ multiplex PCR. The listing records around 71,000 clones. Source material: PBMCs. These TCRs come from a woman aged 25-40 years in good health and CMV-seronegative.

The chain uses TRBV27 and TRBJ2-7, with D perhaps matching TRBD2 (5 bases). This CDR3 region has 13 residues. Germline assignment: CDR1 MNHEY and CDR2 SMNVEV (reference sequence). Deletions cut 6 bases from V and 2 bases from J, with 11 bases between. This chain's CDR3 is CASRLAGAYEQYF. CDR3 sequence (DNA): TGTGCCAGCAGGCTCGCCGGGGCCTACGAGCAGTACTTC.

The rearrangement links TRBV7-2 to TRBJ1-1; 7 bases match TRBD1. V dropped 2 bases and J dropped 11; count of bases not matched to a gene: 11. The germline V gene encodes CDR1 SGHTA and CDR2 FQGNSA. This CDR3 has 14 residues. The CDR3 loop reads CASSLTITGDGAFF. The CDR3 DNA follows: TGTGCCAGCAGCTTAACAATAACAGGGGATGGGGCTTTCTTT.

Concerning this clone itself: Compared with germline, one end of the junction differs, possibly owing to a read error. Here the CDR3 DNA reads TGTGCCACCACTAGCATAAGCTCCGACAATGAGCAGTTCTTC. This sequence encodes CATTSISSDNEQFF. This chain joins TRBV18 and TRBJ2-1; D is perhaps TRBD2 (6 bases). CDR1 is KGHSH and CDR2 is LQKENI in the germline V gene. The CDR3 consists of 14 residues.

J is TRBJ2-7 and V is TRBV4-3; 9 positions match TRBD1. Per germline, CDR1 LGHNA and CDR2 YSLEER. The junction had 10 bases not matched to a gene; V was cut back by 0 bases and J by 4 bases. The CDR3 has 17 amino acids. CDR3 residues: CASSQDQGQGTGYEQYF. The CDR3, as DNA: TGCGCCAGCAGCCAAGACCAGGGACAGGGTACCGGGTACGAGCAGTACTTC.

CDR3 coding DNA: TGTGCCAGCAGTTCGGGCGGGAAAGCCACCTTC. Its translation is CASSSGGKATF. The genes are TRBV25-1 and TRBJ1-2; D ambiguous. Trimming removed 5 bases at V and 13 bases at J, with 14 bases between. CDR3 length: 11 residues. Germline V CDR1 and CDR2: MGHDK, SYGVNS.

This sequence joins TRBV6-1 and TRBJ2-1; 8 bases align to TRBD1. The length of the CDR3 is 14 residues. V was pared by 7 bases and J by 10 bases, with 12 bases of the junction left unmatched. Germline V gene lookup returns CDR1 MNHNS and CDR2 SASEGT. The CDR3 nucleotides are TGTGCCAGCACTAGGGACAGGCAAATGCCCGAGCAGTTCTTC. As protein: CASTRDRQMPEQFF.

CDR3 loop: CAVEAAMSGQPQHF. The CDR3 DNA is TGTGCCGTGGAGGCGGCTATGTCAGGACAGCCCCAGCATTTT. The chain is built from TRBV6-1 and TRBJ1-5; no definite D call. Germline CDR1 MNHNS, CDR2 SASEGT. The CDR3 spans 14 residues. V dropped 11 bases and J dropped 7 bases, with 21 bases sitting between them.

V usage is TRBV30 and J usage is TRBJ2-7; 9 nucleotides agree with TRBD1. This CDR3 has 12 amino acids. CDR1 and CDR2 (germline): GTSNPN, SVGIG (reference sequence). V lost 5 bases to trimming and J lost 4 bases; unmatched junction nucleotides: 3. CDR3 DNA sequence: TGTGCCTGGGGGACAGGGACTTACGAGCAGTACTTC. Its translation is CAWGTGTYEQYF.

The rearrangement joins TRBV27 to TRBJ1-1; unclear D gene. This CDR3 comprises 14 residues. Trimming took off 7 bases at V and 5 bases at J, with 17 bases between the two ends. Germline V gene lookup returns CDR1 MNHEY and CDR2 SMNVEV (reference sequence). The CDR3: CASNLGPRGTEAFF. The DNA for the CDR3 is TGTGCCAGCAATCTAGGACCGAGAGGGACTGAAGCTTTCTTT.

Remarks on this clone: Mismatch with germline at one junction end may stem from a read error. V usage is TRBV6-1 and J usage is TRBJ2-7; 9 bases are a match to TRBD1. Germline values: CDR1 MNHNS, CDR2 SASEGT. The CDR3 length is 11 residues. The CDR3 reads CARSGGTGPDF. CDR3 nucleotides: TGTGCCAGAAGTGGGGGGACAGGGCCGGACTTC.

As regards this clone: Relative to the germline gene, one junction end is altered; a read error may explain this. The rearrangement links TRBV28 to TRBJ1-1, with D uncertain. CDR1 MDHEN and CDR2 SYDVKM come from the germline V gene. The CDR3 has 11 amino acids. For the CDR3, the DNA is TGTGCCAGCAGTTCGGAGGTGAAGGTTGCTTTT. This gives the protein CASSSEVKVAF.

The chain is built from TRBV27 and TRBJ2-2; TRBD2 aligns across 8 bases. V was clipped by 6 bases and J by 5 bases; unmatched bases: 8. The CDR3 is made up of 15 amino acids. Germline CDR1 MNHEY, CDR2 SMNVEV (reference sequence). The CDR3 loop is CASSIQRGRTGELFF. The CDR3 nucleotides read TGTGCCAGCAGCATTCAGCGGGGGAGGACCGGGGAGCTGTTTTTT.

This chain connects TRBV6-5 to TRBJ1-2, with a tentative D call TRBD1 (5 bases). Germline CDR1 MNHEY, CDR2 SVGAGI. There are 14 residues in the CDR3. Trimming left V 6 bases short and J 7 bases short, with 18 bases between. The CDR3 loop reads CASRPPGRQGGYTF. Written as DNA, the CDR3 is TGTGCCAGCAGGCCCCCCGGGAGGCAGGGTGGCTACACCTTC.

The chain couples TRBV30 to TRBJ2-5, with a weak D call TRBD1 (5 bases). Trimming took off 8 bases at V and 5 bases at J, with 9 bases between the two ends. Germline values: CDR1 GTSNPN, CDR2 SVGIG (reference sequence). CDR3 length equals 10 residues. The CDR3 region has the DNA TGTGCCGGGGCCCAGGAGACCCAGTACTTC. It encodes CAGAQETQYF.

The CDR3 spells CASKAGTGSYNEQFF. The CDR3 DNA follows: TGTGCCAGCAAAGCCGGGACAGGCTCCTACAATGAGCAGTTCTTC. The chain is built from TRBV6-5 and TRBJ2-1; 8 bases are shared with TRBD1. From germline, CDR1 is MNHEY and CDR2 SVGAGI. The CDR3 covers 15 residues. The V segment lost 7 bases and the J segment 0 bases; nucleotides outside the gene matches: 5.

The chain recombines TRBV21-1 with TRBJ2-7; the DNA was not used to check the table's D call, TRBD1. TRBV21-1 is classified as a pseudogene. CDR3 length: 15 residues. CDR3 sequence reads: CASKNGTASSYEQYF. CDR3 bases: TGTGCCAGCAAAAACGGGACAGCGAGCTCCTACGAGCAGTACTTC.

Here the CDR3 DNA reads TGTGCCAGCAGCGTTAGCGGGAGAGGATACAATGAGCAGTTCTTC. As protein: CASSVSGRGYNEQFF. The V gene is TRBV9, the J gene TRBJ2-1; 9 bases align to TRBD2. CDR1 and CDR2 from the germline V gene are SGDLS and YYNGEE. The trim removed 2 bases at V and 4 bases at J, leaving 4 bases unmatched. There are 15 residues in the CDR3.

The rearrangement links TRBV30 to TRBJ1-1, with D possibly being TRBD1 (6 bases). The germline gives CDR1 GTSNPN, CDR2 SVGIG (reference sequence). The CDR3 length is 13 residues. V gave up 5 bases and J gave up 0 bases, with 10 bases separating them. The CDR3: CAWDRTLNTEAFF. The CDR3 DNA sequence: TGTGCCTGGGACAGGACCTTGAACACTGAAGCTTTCTTT. Full variable domain (rest looked up from reference TRBV30 and TRBJ1-1): SQTIHQWPATLVQPVGSPLSLECTVEGTSNPNLYWYRQAAGRGLQLLFYSVGIGQISSEVPQNLSASRPQDRQFILSSKKLLLSDSGFYLCAWDRTLNTEAFFGQGTRLTVV.

The chain employs TRBV7-3 and TRBJ1-1; D unresolved. Germline V gene lookup returns CDR1 SGHTA and CDR2 FQGTGA. Trimming stripped 6 bases from V and 1 base from J, with 6 bases between. The CDR3 length is 12 residues. The CDR3 is CASSSRNTEAFF. The CDR3 region has the DNA TGTGCCAGCAGTTCCCGGAACACTGAAGCTTTCTTT.

The chain employs TRBV29-1 and TRBJ2-2; 11 bases agree with TRBD1. The V segment lost 6 bases and the J segment 6 bases; nucleotides outside the gene matches: 6. CDR3 length equals 14 residues. Germline V gives CDR1 SQVTM, CDR2 ANQGSEA. CDR3 in DNA: TGCAGCGTCTGGACAGGGGGCGAGTCCGGGGAGCTGTTTTTT. This gives the protein CSVWTGGESGELFF.

V and J are TRBV6-6 and TRBJ2-7, with 9 bases that match TRBD1. The V gene end was trimmed by 0 bases and the J gene end by 6 bases; junction bases not matched to a gene: 3. Looked up from germline, CDR1 is MNHNY and CDR2 is SVGAGI (reference sequence). The CDR3 consists of 14 residues. CDR3: CASSYSPTGGEQYF. The CDR3 bases are TGTGCCAGCAGTTACTCCCCGACAGGGGGCGAGCAGTACTTC.

The chain uses TRBV7-9 and TRBJ2-5; 10 bases align to TRBD1. V gave up 5 bases and J gave up 3 bases; unmatched junction bases: 12. The CDR3 contains 17 residues. The germline V gene has CDR1 SEHNR and CDR2 FQNEAQ (reference sequence). Here the CDR3 reads CASSLTPLDRGKETQYF. The CDR3 nucleotides are TGTGCCAGCAGCCTTACCCCCCTGGACAGGGGGAAAGAGACCCAGTACTTC.

V and J are TRBV9 and TRBJ1-4; TRBD1 agrees at 9 bases. J was trimmed by 10 bases and V by 0 bases; bases with no gene match: 10. Germline CDR1 and CDR2: SGDLS and YYNGEE. This CDR3 region has 16 residues. CDR3 sequence: CASSVESLDRGGKLFF. CDR3 sequence (DNA): TGTGCCAGCAGCGTAGAATCCCTGGACAGGGGAGGAAAACTGTTTTTT. The full variable domain, in which reference TRBV9 and TRBJ1-4 provide the parts outside the CDR3, is DSGVTQTPKHLITATGQRVTLRCSPRSGDLSVYWYQQSLDQGLQFLIQYYNGEERAKGNILERFSAQQFPDLHSELNLSSLELGDSALYFCASSVESLDRGGKLFFGSGTQLSVL.

This chain uses TRBV29-1 with TRBJ2-5, with a possible D match to TRBD1 (5 bases). V was trimmed by 8 bases and J by 2 bases, leaving 15 bases between them. This CDR3 spans 13 amino acids. Germline-derived CDR1 and CDR2 are SQVTM and ANQGSEA. CDR3 amino acids: CSLATGQQETQYF. In DNA, the CDR3 is TGCAGCCTCGCAACAGGCCAGCAAGAGACCCAGTACTTC.

The rearrangement links TRBV18 to TRBJ2-2, with a possible D match to TRBD2 (6 bases). Per germline, CDR1 KGHSH and CDR2 LQKENI. The CDR3 has 16 residues. Trimming removed 2 bases from V and 3 bases from J, with 13 bases in between. The CDR3 sequence: CASSPTGSFDTGELFF. The CDR3 coding sequence is TGTGCCAGCTCACCAACCGGGAGTTTCGACACCGGGGAGCTGTTTTTT.

The CDR3 loop is CASSQVDGNTIYF. The CDR3 DNA reads as TGCGCCAGCAGCCAAGTAGATGGAAACACCATATATTTT. The chain links TRBV4-3 to TRBJ1-3; D remains ambiguous. V shed 1 base and J shed 3 bases, with 4 bases lying between them. This CDR3 has 13 amino acids. The V gene's germline CDR1 is LGHNA and CDR2 YSLEER.

Its frequency marks this clone as medium-sized. The chain has TRBV4-1 and TRBJ2-7; a possible D gene is TRBD2 (6 bases). This CDR3 contains 15 residues. V gave up 3 bases and J gave up 0 bases, with 12 bases separating them. Germline CDR1 and CDR2: MGHRA and YSYEKL. The CDR3 loop is CASSHPGLNSYEQYF. The CDR3 DNA is TGCGCCAGCAGCCACCCGGGACTTAACTCCTACGAGCAGTACTTC.

This chain uses TRBV6-5 with TRBJ2-7, with D tentatively TRBD1 (5 bases). Germline assignment: CDR1 MNHEY and CDR2 SVGAGI. CDR3 size: 14 residues. The germline V and J ends were trimmed by 0 bases and 5 bases, with 11 bases remaining between them. CDR3 in DNA: TGTGCCAGCAGTTACTCTCAGGGAAGGAACGAGCAGTACTTC. Amino acid sequence: CASSYSQGRNEQYF.